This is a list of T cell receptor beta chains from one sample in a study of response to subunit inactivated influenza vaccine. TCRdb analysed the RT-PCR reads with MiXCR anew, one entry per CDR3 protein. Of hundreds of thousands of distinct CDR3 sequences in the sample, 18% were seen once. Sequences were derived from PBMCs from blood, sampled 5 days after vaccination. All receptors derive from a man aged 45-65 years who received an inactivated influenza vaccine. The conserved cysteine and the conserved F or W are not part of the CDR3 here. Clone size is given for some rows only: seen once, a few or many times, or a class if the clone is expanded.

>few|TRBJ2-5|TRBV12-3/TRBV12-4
ASSWGGGETQY
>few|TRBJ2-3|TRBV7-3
ASSLTALSTDTQY
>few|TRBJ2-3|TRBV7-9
ASSPAGRSDTQY
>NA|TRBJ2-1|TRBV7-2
ASSRDRVGNEQF
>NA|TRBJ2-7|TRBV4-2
ASSQPGTASYEQY
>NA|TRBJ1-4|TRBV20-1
SARDPVRQPNEKLF
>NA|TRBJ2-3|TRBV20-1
SARGGTSGTDTQY
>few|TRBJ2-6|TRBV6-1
ASNDRGSGANVLT
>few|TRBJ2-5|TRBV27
ASSRTDRLYQETQY
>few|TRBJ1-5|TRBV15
ATSSAQGATQPQH
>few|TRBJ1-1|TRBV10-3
AISATGQNTEAF
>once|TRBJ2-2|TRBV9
ASKRDRDPGELF
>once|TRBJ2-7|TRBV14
ASSPNDSYEQY
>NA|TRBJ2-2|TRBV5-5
ASSLAPGVSSGELF
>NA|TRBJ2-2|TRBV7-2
ASSRQVTNTGELF
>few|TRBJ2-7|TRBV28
ASSLGAFSSGSTYEQY
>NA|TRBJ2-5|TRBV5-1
ASSLILPGQGQETQY
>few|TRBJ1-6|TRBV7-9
ASSLGPLGHSPLH
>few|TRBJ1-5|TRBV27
ASSLAGSYPQH
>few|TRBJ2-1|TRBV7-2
ASSLSTGPEQF
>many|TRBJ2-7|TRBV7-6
ASSLARQSYEQY
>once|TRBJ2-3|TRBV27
ASSLSGSGSYTQY
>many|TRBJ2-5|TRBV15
ATSRGTLDREKRIQY
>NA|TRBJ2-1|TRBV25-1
ASSTPSGRAHEQF
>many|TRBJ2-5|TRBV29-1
SVEDWTEETQY
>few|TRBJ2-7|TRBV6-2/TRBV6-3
ASTMTTSWDEQY
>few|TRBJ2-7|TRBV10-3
AISEGRGYEQY
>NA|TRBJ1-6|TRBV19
ASGGGVSLH
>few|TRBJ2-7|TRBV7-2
ASSLAAVSVYEQY
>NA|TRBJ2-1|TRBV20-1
SASSGGADEQF
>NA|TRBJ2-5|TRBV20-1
SARGTSGTRETQY
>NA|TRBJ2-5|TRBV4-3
ASSQDRTGWGSETQY
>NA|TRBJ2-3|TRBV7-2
ASSDSGTSVDTQY
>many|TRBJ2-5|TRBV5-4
ASSLGVSQETQY
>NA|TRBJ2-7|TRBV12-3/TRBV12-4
ASSPNPGRSYEQY
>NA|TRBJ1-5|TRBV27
ASSLSGRVRISNQPQH
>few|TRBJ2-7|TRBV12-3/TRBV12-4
ASNGQGPTYEQY
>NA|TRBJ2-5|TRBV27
ATHPGLTEY
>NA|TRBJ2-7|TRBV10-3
AISVRGAEGEQY
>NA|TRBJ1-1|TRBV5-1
ASSLRPGQGYAEAF